These 7 T cell receptor beta chains were all obtained from the same sample, sequenced in a study of response to subunit inactivated influenza vaccine. TCRdb used MiXCR to reprocess the RT-PCR reads, holding one entry per CDR3 protein. Of roughly 500,000 distinct CDR3 sequences in the sample, roughly a quarter were seen once. This sample was also put to use in a study of T cells expressing NK-cell markers. That investigation notes: Libraries used 5'RACE template switching adding universal primer site and UMIs.

The material sequenced was CD4+ T cells sorted from PBMCs, taken roughly 12 days after vaccination. These receptors all come from a man aged 45-65 years who received an inactivated influenza vaccine.

This clonotype was observed a few times. The J gene is TRBJ2-7, the V gene TRBV9, with D unresolved. Germline CDR1 reads SGDLS; CDR2 reads YYNGEE. V lost 0 bases, J lost 0 bases, and 10 bases lay in between. This CDR3 contains 15 residues. As DNA, the CDR3 is TGTGCCAGCAGCGTAGCGCCTACGAGCTCCTACGAGCAGTACTTC. Encoded protein: CASSVAPTSSYEQYF.

This clonotype was observed at least ten times. J is TRBJ2-7 and V is TRBV19; 10 positions agree with TRBD2. Germline CDR1 reads LNHDA; CDR2 reads SQIVND (reference sequence). CDR3 length: 14 residues. Trimming took 9 bases from V and 2 from J; bases not matched to a gene: 7. CDR3 loop: CASSRTSGPYEQYF. In DNA form, the CDR3 reads TGTGCCAGCAGCCGGACTAGCGGACCCTACGAGCAGTACTTC.

The chain employs TRBV20-1 and TRBJ2-2; TRBD1 matches 8 bases. From germline, CDR1 is DFQATT and CDR2 SNEGSKA (reference sequence). The CDR3 totals 13 residues. V was pared by 3 bases and J by 6 bases, with 3 bases of the junction left unmatched. CDR3 protein: CSARDREPGELFF. The CDR3 nucleotides are TGCAGTGCTAGGGACAGGGAACCCGGGGAGCTGTTTTTT.

This chain joins TRBV18 and TRBJ2-7, with TRBD1 identical over 8 bases. The V gene end was trimmed by 4 bases and the J gene end by 4 bases; junction bases not matched to a gene: 21. The CDR3 runs to 19 residues. Germline V lookup: CDR1 KGHSH, CDR2 LQKENI. In nucleotides, the CDR3 is TGTGCCAGCTCACTTTCTCGACAGGGGCGAAGTCTACTACGGTACGAGCAGTACTTC. Protein product: CASSLSRQGRSLLRYEQYF.

This chain joins TRBV20-1 and TRBJ2-5; D is perhaps TRBD2 (6 bases). This CDR3 contains 14 residues. Germline CDR1 and CDR2: DFQATT and SNEGSKA (reference sequence). Trimming left V 6 bases short and J 5 bases short, with 19 bases between. CDR3 in amino acids: CSANSLGLAETQYF. In DNA, the CDR3 is TGCAGTGCAAACTCCCTGGGGCTAGCGGAGACCCAGTACTTC.

V is TRBV12-3 or TRBV12-4 and J is TRBJ2-7; no firm D call. This CDR3 is built from 13 residues. V gave up 6 bases and J gave up 6 bases, with 15 bases separating them. In nucleotides, the CDR3 is TGTGCCAGCAGCTTCACGCAGCGCCTCGAGCAGTACTTC. It yields the protein CASSFTQRLEQYF.

This clonotype was observed a few times. The chain employs TRBV6-5 and TRBJ2-3; either TRBD1 or TRBD2 may fit D (5 bases each). CDR1 MNHEY and CDR2 SVGAGI come from the germline V gene. CDR3 size: 12 residues. Trimming removed 6 bases from V and 14 bases from J, with 18 bases in between. In DNA form, the CDR3 reads TGTGCCAGCAGGTCCCCCGTCGGGGCGCGGTATTTT. Translated: CASRSPVGARYF.